This T cell receptor (beta chain) was observed in a study of tumor-infiltrating lymphocytes in primary liver carcinoma. Study overall: Tumors were stage T1-T3 N0M0, about 4.2 to 11 cm across.

This clonotype appeared a single time. As yet, its antigen is unknown. The junction shows a germline mismatch at one end, possibly a read error. RNA and DNA were co-extracted from about 19-30 mg of unsorted bulk tissue. Total RNA amounting to roughly 450 ng was the source from which TCR beta cDNA was made with a constant-region primer. Slightly modified ARM-PCR, run as three nested multiplex PCR rounds, produced the TCR beta libraries. It was with TRBV1-TRBV30 forward primers and a C-beta reverse primer that the first two PCR rounds were run, at about 10 cycles each. In TCRdb, the multiplex PCR reads were re-called with MiXCR into one record per CDR3 protein. The top ten clones hold 9% to 10% of a sample with around 100,000 distinct CDR3 sequences, almost 70% of them seen once. Whole-study findings and limits: Researchers found tumor-adjacent and tumor-blood pairs overlapped less than tumor region pairs.

Germline-derived CDR1 and CDR2 are SGHDT and YYEEEE. The length of the CDR3 is 14 residues. The V call is TRBV5-6, the J call TRBJ1-5, with 7 bases lining up with TRBD1. This receptor was taken from a woman aged 55-75 years with primary liver carcinoma and hepatitis B virus infection. Sequenced material: liver tumor tissue from sampling region 5. Described subset: tumor region T5, tumor centre. Written as DNA, the CDR3 is TGTGCCAGCAGCCTGGGACAGATCCATCAGCCCCAGCACTTT. Translating gives CASSLGQIHQPQHF. Supplemented by reference TRBV5-6 and TRBJ1-5, the full variable domain reads DAGVTQSPTHLIKTRGQQVTLRCSPKSGHDTVSWYQQALGQGPQFIFQYYEEEERQRGNFPDRFSGHQFPNYSSELNVNALLLGDSALYLCASSLGQIHQPQHFGDGTRLSIL.